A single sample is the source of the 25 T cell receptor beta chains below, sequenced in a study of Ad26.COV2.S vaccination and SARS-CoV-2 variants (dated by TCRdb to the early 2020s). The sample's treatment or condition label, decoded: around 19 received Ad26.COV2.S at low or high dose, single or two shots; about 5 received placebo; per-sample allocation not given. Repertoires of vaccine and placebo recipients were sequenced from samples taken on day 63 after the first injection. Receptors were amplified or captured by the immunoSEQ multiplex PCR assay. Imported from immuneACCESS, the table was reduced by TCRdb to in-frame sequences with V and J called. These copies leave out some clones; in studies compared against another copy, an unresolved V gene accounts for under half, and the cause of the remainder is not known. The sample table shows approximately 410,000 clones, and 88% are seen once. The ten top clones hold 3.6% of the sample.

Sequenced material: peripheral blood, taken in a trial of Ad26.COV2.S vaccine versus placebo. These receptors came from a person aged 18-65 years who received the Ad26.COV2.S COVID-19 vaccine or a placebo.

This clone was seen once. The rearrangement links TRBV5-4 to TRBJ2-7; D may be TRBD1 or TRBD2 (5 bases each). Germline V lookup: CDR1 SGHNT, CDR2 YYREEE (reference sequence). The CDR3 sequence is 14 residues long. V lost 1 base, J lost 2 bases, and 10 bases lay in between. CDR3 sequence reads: CASSLWGTTYEQYF. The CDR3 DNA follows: TGTGCCAGCAGCTTGTGGGGGACGACCTACGAGCAGTACTTC.

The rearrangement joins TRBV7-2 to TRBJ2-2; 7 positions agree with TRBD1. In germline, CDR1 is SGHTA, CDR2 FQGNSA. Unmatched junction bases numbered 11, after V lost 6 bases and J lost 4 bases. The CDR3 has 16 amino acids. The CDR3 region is CASSRVGGGGTGELFF. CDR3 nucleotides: TGTGCCAGCAGTCGAGTAGGGGGCGGAGGCACCGGGGAGCTGTTTTTT.

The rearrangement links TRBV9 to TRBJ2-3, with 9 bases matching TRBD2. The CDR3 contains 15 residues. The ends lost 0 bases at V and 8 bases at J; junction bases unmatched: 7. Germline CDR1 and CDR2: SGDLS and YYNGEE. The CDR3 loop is CASSVEGGGAGTQYF. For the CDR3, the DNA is TGTGCCAGCAGCGTAGAGGGCGGGGGGGCAGGTACGCAGTATTTT.

The CDR3 DNA sequence: TGTGCCAGCAGTACCGGAGTGACACAGCATTTT. Residues: CASSTGVTQHF. The chain recombines TRBV25-1 with TRBJ1-5; D gene uncertain. The germline V gene encodes CDR1 MGHDK and CDR2 SYGVNS. V was clipped by 5 bases and J by 13 bases, with 12 bases between them. CDR3 length equals 11 residues.

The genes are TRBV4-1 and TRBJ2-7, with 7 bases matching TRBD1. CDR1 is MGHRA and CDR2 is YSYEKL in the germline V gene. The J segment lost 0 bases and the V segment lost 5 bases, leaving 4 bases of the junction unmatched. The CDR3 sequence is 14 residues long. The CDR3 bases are TGCGCCAGCAGCACGACAGGGCACTCCTACGAGCAGTACTTC. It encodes CASSTTGHSYEQYF.

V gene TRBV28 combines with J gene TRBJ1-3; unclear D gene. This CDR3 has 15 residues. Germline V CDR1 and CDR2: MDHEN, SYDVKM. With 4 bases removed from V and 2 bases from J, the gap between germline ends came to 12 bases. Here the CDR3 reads CASSYTRRAGNTIYF. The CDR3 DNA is TGTGCCAGCAGTTATACGCGGCGGGCTGGAAACACCATATATTTT.

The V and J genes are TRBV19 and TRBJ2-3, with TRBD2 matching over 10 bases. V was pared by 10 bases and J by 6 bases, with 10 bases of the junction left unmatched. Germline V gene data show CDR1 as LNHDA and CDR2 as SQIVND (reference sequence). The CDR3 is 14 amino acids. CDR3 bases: TGTGCCACCAACCTAGCGGGGGATGAGGATACGCAGTATTTT. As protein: CATNLAGDEDTQYF. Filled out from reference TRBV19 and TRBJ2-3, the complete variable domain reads DGGITQSPKYLFRKEGQNVTLSCEQNLNHDAMYWYRQDPGQGLRLIYYSQIVNDFQKGDIAEGYSVSREKKESFPLTVTSAQKNPTAFYLCATNLAGDEDTQYFGPGTRLTVL.

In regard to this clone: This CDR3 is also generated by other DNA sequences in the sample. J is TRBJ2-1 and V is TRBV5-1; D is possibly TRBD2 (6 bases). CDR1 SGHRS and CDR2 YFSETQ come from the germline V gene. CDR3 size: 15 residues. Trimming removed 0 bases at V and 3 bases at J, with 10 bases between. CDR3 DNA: TGCGCCAGCAGCTTGGTGGGGGGATACTACAATGAGCAGTTCTTC. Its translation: CASSLVGGYYNEQFF.

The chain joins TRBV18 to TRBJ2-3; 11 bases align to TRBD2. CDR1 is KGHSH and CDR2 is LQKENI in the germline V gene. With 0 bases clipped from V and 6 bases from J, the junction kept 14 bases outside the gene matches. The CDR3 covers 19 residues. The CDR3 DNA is TGTGCCAGCTCACCACCTTTGGTCCTAGCGGGGGGCGGATTGGATACGCAGTATTTT. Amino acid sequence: CASSPPLVLAGGGLDTQYF.

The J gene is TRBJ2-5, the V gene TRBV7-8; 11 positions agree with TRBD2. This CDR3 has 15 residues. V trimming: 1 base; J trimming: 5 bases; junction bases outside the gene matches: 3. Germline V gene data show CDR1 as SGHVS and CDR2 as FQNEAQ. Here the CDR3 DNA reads TGTGCCAGCAGCTTAGTTAGCGGGGGGGCGGAGACCCAGTACTTC. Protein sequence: CASSLVSGGAETQYF.

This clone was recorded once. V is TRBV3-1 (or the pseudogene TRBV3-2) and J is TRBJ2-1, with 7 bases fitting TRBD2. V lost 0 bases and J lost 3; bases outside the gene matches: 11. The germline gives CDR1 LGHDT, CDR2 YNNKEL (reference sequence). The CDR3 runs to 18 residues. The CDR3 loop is CASSQDRGGGSLYNEQFF. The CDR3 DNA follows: TGTGCCAGCAGCCAAGATCGCGGCGGGGGTTCCCTCTACAATGAGCAGTTCTTC.

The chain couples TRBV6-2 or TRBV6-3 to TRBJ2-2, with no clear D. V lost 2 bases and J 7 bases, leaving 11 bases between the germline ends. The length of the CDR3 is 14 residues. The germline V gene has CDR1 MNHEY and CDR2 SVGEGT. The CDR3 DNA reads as TGTGCCAGCAGTTACAAGGGTAGAGGCGGGGAGCTGTTTTTT. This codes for CASSYKGRGGELFF.

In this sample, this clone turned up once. The CDR3 coding sequence is TGTGCCAGCAGTTTATCGAGTAATCGGCTCCCGGGCGAGCAGTACTTC. It translates to CASSLSSNRLPGEQYF. The V call is TRBV28, the J call TRBJ2-7; D is undetermined. The germline V gene encodes CDR1 MDHEN and CDR2 SYDVKM. The CDR3 consists of 16 residues. V lost 1 base, J lost 6 bases, and 19 bases lay in between.

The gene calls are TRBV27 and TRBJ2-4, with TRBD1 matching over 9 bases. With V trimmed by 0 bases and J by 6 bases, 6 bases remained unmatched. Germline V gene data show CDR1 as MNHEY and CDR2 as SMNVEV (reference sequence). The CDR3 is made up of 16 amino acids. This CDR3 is CASSLSRTGARNIQYF. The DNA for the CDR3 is TGTGCCAGCAGTTTATCCCGGACAGGGGCGAGAAACATTCAGTACTTC.

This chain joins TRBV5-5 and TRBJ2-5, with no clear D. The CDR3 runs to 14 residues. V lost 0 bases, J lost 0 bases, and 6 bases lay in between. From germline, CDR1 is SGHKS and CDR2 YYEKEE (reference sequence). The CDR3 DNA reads TGTGCCAGCAGCTTGGCAGAGTACCAAGAGACCCAGTACTTC. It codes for CASSLAEYQETQYF.

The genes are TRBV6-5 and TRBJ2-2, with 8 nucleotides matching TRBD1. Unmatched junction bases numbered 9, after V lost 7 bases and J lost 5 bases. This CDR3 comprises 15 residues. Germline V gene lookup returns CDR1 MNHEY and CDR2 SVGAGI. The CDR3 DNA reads TGTGCCAGCACCGTACAGGGGGTTCGTACCGGGGAGCTGTTTTTT. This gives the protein CASTVQGVRTGELFF.

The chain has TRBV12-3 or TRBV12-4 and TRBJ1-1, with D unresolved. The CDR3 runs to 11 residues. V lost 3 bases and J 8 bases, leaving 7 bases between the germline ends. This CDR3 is CASSFKEEAFF. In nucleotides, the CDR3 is TGTGCCAGCAGTTTTAAAGAAGAAGCTTTCTTT.

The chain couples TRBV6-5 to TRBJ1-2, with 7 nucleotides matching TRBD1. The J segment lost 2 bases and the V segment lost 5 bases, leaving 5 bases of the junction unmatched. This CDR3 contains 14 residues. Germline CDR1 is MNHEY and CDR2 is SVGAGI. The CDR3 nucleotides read TGTGCCAGCAGTCCCTCGGACAGGAACTATGGCTACACCTTC. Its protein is CASSPSDRNYGYTF.

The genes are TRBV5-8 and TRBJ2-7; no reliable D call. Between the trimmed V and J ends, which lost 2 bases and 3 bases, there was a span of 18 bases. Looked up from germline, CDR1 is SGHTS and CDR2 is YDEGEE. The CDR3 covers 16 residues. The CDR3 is CASSLIPLGSIYEQYF. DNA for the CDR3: TGTGCCAGCAGCTTAATTCCCCTCGGGTCCATCTACGAGCAGTACTTC. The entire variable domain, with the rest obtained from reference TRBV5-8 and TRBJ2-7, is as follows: EAGVTQSPTHLIKTRGQQATLRCSPISGHTSVYWYQQALGLGLQFLLWYDEGEERNRGNFPPRFSGRQFPNYSSELNVNALELEDSALYLCASSLIPLGSIYEQYFGPGTRLTVT.

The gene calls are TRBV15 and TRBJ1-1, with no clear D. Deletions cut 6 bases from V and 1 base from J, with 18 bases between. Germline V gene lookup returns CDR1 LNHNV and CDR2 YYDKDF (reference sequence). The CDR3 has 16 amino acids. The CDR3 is CATSRKALLGNTEAFF. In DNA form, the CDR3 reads TGTGCCACCAGTCGCAAGGCACTATTGGGGAACACTGAAGCTTTCTTT.

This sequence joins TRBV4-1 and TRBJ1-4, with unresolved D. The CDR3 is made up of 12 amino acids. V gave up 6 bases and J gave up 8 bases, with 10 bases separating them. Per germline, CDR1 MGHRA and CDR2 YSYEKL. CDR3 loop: CASSLLGEKLFF. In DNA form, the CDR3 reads TGCGCCAGCAGTCTTTTGGGGGAAAAACTGTTTTTT.

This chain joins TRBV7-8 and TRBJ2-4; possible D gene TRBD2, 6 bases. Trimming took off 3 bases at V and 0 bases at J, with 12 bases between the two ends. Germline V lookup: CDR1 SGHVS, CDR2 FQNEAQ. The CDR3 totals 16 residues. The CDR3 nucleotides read TGTGCCAGCAGCTTCCAGGCGGGGCTAGCCAAAAACATTCAGTACTTC. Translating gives CASSFQAGLAKNIQYF.

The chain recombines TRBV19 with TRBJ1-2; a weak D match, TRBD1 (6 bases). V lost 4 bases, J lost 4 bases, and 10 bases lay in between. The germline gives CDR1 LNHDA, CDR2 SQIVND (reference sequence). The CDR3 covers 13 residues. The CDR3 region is CASSTGVAYGYTF. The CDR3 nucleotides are TGTGCCAGTAGTACAGGGGTTGCCTATGGCTACACCTTC.

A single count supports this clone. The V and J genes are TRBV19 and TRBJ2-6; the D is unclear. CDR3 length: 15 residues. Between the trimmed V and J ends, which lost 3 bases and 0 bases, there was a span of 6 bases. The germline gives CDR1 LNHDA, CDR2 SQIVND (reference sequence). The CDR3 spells CASSISVSGANVLTF. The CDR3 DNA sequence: TGTGCCAGTAGTATTTCGGTCTCTGGGGCCAACGTCCTGACTTTC.

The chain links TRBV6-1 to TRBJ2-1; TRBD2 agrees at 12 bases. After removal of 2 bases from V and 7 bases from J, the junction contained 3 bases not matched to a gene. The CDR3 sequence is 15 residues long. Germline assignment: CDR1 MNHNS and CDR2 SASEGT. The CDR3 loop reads CASSETTSGGNEQFF. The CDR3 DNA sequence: TGTGCCAGCAGTGAAACGACTAGCGGGGGTAATGAGCAGTTCTTC.